This T cell receptor (beta chain) comes out of a study of graft-versus-host responses after intestinal transplantation. A single count supports this clone. Using immunoSEQ multiplex PCR, the repertoire was profiled, and TCRdb retains in-frame clones only, with some absent. The sample lists around 54,000 clones, about 89% occurring once. V lost 5 bases and J lost 2, with 16 bases in between. Germline loops: CDR1 MNHEY, CDR2 SMNVEV (reference sequence). The CDR3 runs 15 residues. Material: PBMCs, obtained 650 to 680 days after intestinal transplant. This clonotype originated in a human patient who received an intestinal transplant, so some T cells may come from the graft donor. J is TRBJ2-7 and V is TRBV27; D perhaps matches TRBD1 (6 bases). CDR3 sequence reads: CASSAWTARPYEQYF. Written as DNA, the CDR3 is TGTGCCAGCAGTGCGTGGACAGCACGACCCTACGAGCAGTACTTC.